This T cell receptor beta chain was obtained from a study of cytomegalovirus exposure and HLA in healthy donors. Study details: There were approximately 81 million unique TCRs (from HLA-typed donors) in an early data release.

Study observations and caveats: Reportedly, TCR beta sequences accurately predicted HLA-A and HLA-B alleles in most subjects. An analysis done earlier found most TCR beta V segments productive about 87% or about 30% of the time. Both high specificity and high sensitivity reportedly marked the classifier's diagnosis of cytomegalovirus status.

The PCR ran on 60 Vbeta and 13 Jbeta primers. Repertoires were generated with immunoSEQ multiplex PCR, while TCRdb's copy carries only in-frame clones and drops some. The table lists around 70,000 clones. This CDR3 has 15 amino acids. The trim removed 4 bases at V and 7 bases at J, leaving 10 bases unmatched. CDR1 is LNHDA, CDR2 SQIVND, per germline (reference sequence). About this clone itself: Its specificity is unknown.

The source is a woman younger than 45 in good health and CMV-seronegative. Sequences were obtained from PBMCs. The chain joins TRBV19 to TRBJ2-1; 7 nucleotides align to TRBD1. CDR3 amino acids: CASSTGTALGNEQFF. The CDR3 region has the DNA TGTGCCAGTAGTACAGGGACAGCCTTGGGGAATGAGCAGTTCTTC. Supplemented by reference TRBV19 and TRBJ2-1, the full variable domain reads DGGITQSPKYLFRKEGQNVTLSCEQNLNHDAMYWYRQDPGQGLRLIYYSQIVNDFQKGDIAEGYSVSREKKESFPLTVTSAQKNPTAFYLCASSTGTALGNEQFFGPGTRLTVL.